The 8 T cell receptor beta chains presented below share a single source sample, sequenced in a study of Tregs in tolerant kidney transplant recipients. The assay was immunoSEQ multiplex PCR, and TCRdb's table has in-frame clones only and misses some. The sample holds tens of thousands of clones, roughly nine tenths seen once. Sequencing input: Tregs from blood. These receptors were obtained from a human donor in good health.

V gene TRBV6-6 combines with J gene TRBJ1-1; weak D call: TRBD1 (6 bases). The CDR3 is 11 amino acids. CDR1 and CDR2 (germline): MNHNY, SVGAGI (reference sequence). V was shortened by 5 bases and J by 5 bases, with 6 bases between the two germline ends. CDR3 DNA: TGTGCCAGCAGTACAGGGACTGAAGCTTTCTTT. Translating it yields CASSTGTEAFF.

This sequence joins TRBV9 and TRBJ2-3; 9 nucleotides align to TRBD2. The germline V gene encodes CDR1 SGDLS and CDR2 YYNGEE. Trimming took 2 bases from V and 6 from J; bases not matched to a gene: 7. The CDR3 length is 15 residues. The chain's CDR3 is CASSVIGGGADTQYF. The CDR3 bases are TGTGCCAGCAGCGTTATCGGCGGGGGGGCGGATACGCAGTATTTT.

This chain joins TRBV11-2 and TRBJ1-2; TRBD1 matches at 8 bases. The CDR3 contains 15 residues. The V segment lost 5 bases and the J segment 4 bases; nucleotides outside the gene matches: 9. Germline V CDR1 and CDR2: SGHAT, FQNNGV. The CDR3 DNA is TGTGCCAGCAGCACCTACAGGGGGGGATTCTATGGCTACACCTTC. Residues: CASSTYRGGFYGYTF.

The rearrangement joins TRBV6-6 to TRBJ1-5, with TRBD1 matching 9 bases. V was pared by 6 bases and J by 1 base, with 7 bases of the junction left unmatched. The CDR3 extends over 16 amino acids. Germline-derived CDR1 and CDR2 are MNHNY and SVGAGI (reference sequence). The CDR3 nucleotides read TGTGCCAGCAGCCGTACAGGGGGCGGAAGCAATCAGCCCCAGCATTTT. Its translation is CASSRTGGGSNQPQHF.

The chain carries TRBV19 and TRBJ1-5; TRBD1 is a possible D gene (6 bases). Germline V gene data show CDR1 as LNHDA and CDR2 as SQIVND (reference sequence). This CDR3 is built from 15 residues. The V end was cut by 3 bases, the J end by 3 bases, with 12 bases between. CDR3 amino acids: CASSMGQGYNQPQHF. In nucleotides, the CDR3 is TGTGCCAGTAGTATGGGCCAGGGGTACAATCAGCCCCAGCATTTT.

The sample holds one count of this clone. The junction shows a germline mismatch at one end, possibly a read error. The chain employs TRBV7-9 and TRBJ2-7; no clear D gene. The CDR3 is made up of 16 amino acids. Germline assignment: CDR1 SEHNR and CDR2 FQNEAQ (reference sequence). CDR3 sequence (DNA): TGTGTCAGCAGCTCCGACGGTCAGGATTACGATTACGAGCAGTACTTC. This sequence encodes CVSSSDGQDYDYEQYF.

This sequence joins TRBV7-7 and TRBJ2-2; D unclear. The CDR3 has 20 residues. Trimming took 1 base from V and 1 from J, leaving 22 bases between them. Germline lookup yields CDR1 SSHAT and CDR2 FNYEAQ (reference sequence). CDR3 in DNA: TGTGCCAGCAGCTTAGAGTATGGGCGGAATTACGGAAAGAACACCGGGGAGCTGTTTTTT. It encodes CASSLEYGRNYGKNTGELFF. Full variable domain (remainder filled in from reference TRBV7-7 and TRBJ2-2): GAGVSQSPRYKVTKRGQDVTLRCDPISSHATLYWYQQALGQGPEFLTYFNYEAQPDKSGLPSDRFSAERPEGSISTLTIQRTEQRDSAMYRCASSLEYGRNYGKNTGELFFGEGSRLTVL.

This chain uses TRBV6-6 with TRBJ2-5, with D maybe TRBD2 (5 bases). The J call may be in error: the DNA end matches TRBJ2-7 better. Germline loops: CDR1 MNHNY, CDR2 SVGAGI (reference sequence). The CDR3 consists of 16 residues. The CDR3 region is CASSSPTWAGFYEQYF. CDR3 bases: TGTGCCAGCAGTTCTCCGACTTGGGCGGGCTTCTACGAGCAGTACTTC.